This record covers a single T cell receptor beta chain. Its antigen is as yet unknown. Germline loops: CDR1 KGHSH, CDR2 LQKENI. The CDR3 loop spans 15 amino acids. V trimming: 4 bases; J trimming: 4 bases; junction bases outside the gene matches: 7. It was with 60 Vbeta and 13 Jbeta primers that the PCR ran. Using immunoSEQ multiplex PCR, the repertoire was profiled, and TCRdb retains in-frame clones only, with some absent. The sample lists under 200,000 clones; around 80% were seen once. This sample was included in a study of cytomegalovirus exposure and HLA in healthy donors. Study results and limitations: An analysis was carried out at a later point. It showed that HLA-associated TCR beta chains were more clonally expanded than equally common non-associated chains.

There were likely unrecorded immune exposures, though donors were nominally healthy when sampled. The TCR comes from a woman aged 18-29 years in good health and CMV-seronegative. Sequenced material: PBMCs. V is TRBV18 and J is TRBJ1-3; 7 positions agree with TRBD1. CDR3 amino acids: CASSQSQGTGNTIYF. In nucleotides, the CDR3 is TGTGCCAGCTCACAGTCACAGGGGACGGGAAACACCATATATTTT.